Sequencing of this T cell receptor (beta chain) was carried out in a study of technical replicates of blood from a handful of donors. This clone came up a few times. Germline CDR1 reads LNHNV; CDR2 reads YYDKDF (reference sequence). There are 15 residues in the CDR3. J gave up 5 bases and V 6 bases, and 6 bases lay outside the gene matches. The method was immunoSEQ multiplex PCR; TCRdb's version includes in-frame clones alone and lacks a portion of them. The repertoire holds just under 60,000 clones, with less than 95% as singletons. The sample taken for sequencing was PBMCs. The V gene is TRBV15, the J gene TRBJ2-2, with TRBD1 matching 10 bases. This clonotype was sampled from a human donor in good health. Some clones in this sample may be carry-over from other donors' samples. This chain's CDR3 is CATRSDRGRTGELFF. CDR3 DNA: TGTGCCACCAGAAGCGACAGGGGGCGAACCGGGGAGCTGTTTTTT.